This passage covers 22 T cell receptor beta chains from one sample sequenced in a study of T cells after yellow fever vaccination. TCRdb called the 5' RACE reads again in MiXCR, with one record for every CDR3 protein. The table lists some 110,000 distinct CDR3 sequences, 7.2% of them singletons. The specimen was CD4+ T cells sorted from PBMCs, collected approximately 47 days after the first yellow fever vaccination. These receptors all come from a young man who received the YFV17D yellow fever vaccine.

V usage is TRBV11-2 and J usage is TRBJ1-3; tentative D call: TRBD1 (5 bases). There are 18 residues in the CDR3. V gave up 5 bases and J gave up 2 bases, with 22 bases separating them. The germline V gene encodes CDR1 SGHAT and CDR2 FQNNGV. CDR3: CASSRTQGPKFPGNTIYF. The CDR3, as DNA: TGTGCCAGCAGCCGGACCCAGGGACCTAAATTCCCTGGAAACACCATATATTTT.

This clonotype showed up many times. The J gene is TRBJ2-5, the V gene TRBV12-3 or TRBV12-4; D possibly corresponds to TRBD1 (6 bases). Between the trimmed V and J ends, which lost 5 bases and 7 bases, there was a span of 17 bases. This CDR3 is built from 14 residues. The CDR3 loop reads CASSDRPFGGTQYF. The CDR3 DNA is TGTGCCAGCAGTGACAGGCCTTTTGGGGGGACCCAGTACTTC.

This clonotype was seen at least ten times. The gene calls are TRBV3-1 and TRBJ2-5; D is uncertain. V lost 1 base and J lost 1, with 7 bases in between. The CDR3 length is 14 residues. Germline values: CDR1 LGHDT, CDR2 YNNKEL (reference sequence). CDR3 sequence (DNA): TGTGCCAGCAGCCAAGGGCTCAGCCAAGAGACCCAGTACTTC. This sequence encodes CASSQGLSQETQYF.

This clonotype was observed at least ten times. The chain links TRBV7-2 to TRBJ2-7; tentatively, D is TRBD1 (6 bases). V was trimmed by 2 bases and J by 0 bases, leaving 11 bases between them. This CDR3 contains 15 residues. CDR1 and CDR2 (germline): SGHTA, FQGNSA. The CDR3 is CASSLTGLSSYEQYV. CDR3 coding DNA: TGTGCCAGCAGCTTAACAGGGCTCAGCTCCTACGAGCAGTACGTC.

This clonotype was seen many times. V is TRBV7-2 and J is TRBJ1-5; 7 bases are a match to TRBD1. CDR3 length equals 15 residues. Germline CDR1 is SGHTA and CDR2 is FQGNSA. J gave up 6 bases and V 2 bases, and 7 bases lay outside the gene matches. The CDR3 sequence is CASSLSWTGGQPQHF. CDR3 DNA sequence: TGTGCCAGCAGCTTATCGTGGACAGGCGGTCAGCCCCAGCATTTT.

With regard to this clonotype: This may arise from a read error, as a much more abundant clone is one base away. The genes are TRBV15 and TRBJ2-2, with D possibly TRBD2 on 5 matching bases. The CDR3 sequence is 16 residues long. V lost 0 bases and J lost 5, with 13 bases in between. Looked up from germline, CDR1 is LNHNV and CDR2 is YYDKDF (reference sequence). CDR3 nucleotide sequence: TGTGCCACCAGCAGAGAGATTAACGAGGGAACCGGGGAGCTGTTTTTT. It specifies CATSREINEGTGELFF.

This clonotype was seen repeatedly, ten times or more. The rearrangement uses TRBV6-1 and TRBJ1-6; maybe TRBD1 (6 bases). The length of the CDR3 is 15 residues. Germline values: CDR1 MNHNS, CDR2 SASEGT. Trimming took off 6 bases at V and 14 bases at J, with 23 bases between the two ends. CDR3 sequence: CASSKLQGPDLALHF. The CDR3 bases are TGTGCCAGCAGCAAATTACAGGGCCCAGATCTGGCCCTCCACTTT.

This clonotype was seen ten or more times. V gene TRBV7-2 combines with J gene TRBJ2-1; maybe TRBD2 (6 bases). Germline V gene lookup returns CDR1 SGHTA and CDR2 FQGNSA. V was pared by 4 bases and J by 6 bases, with 10 bases between. This CDR3 comprises 13 residues. The CDR3 sequence is CASSSTRLNEQFF. CDR3 bases: TGTGCCAGCAGCTCGACTAGACTCAATGAGCAGTTCTTC.

This clonotype appeared many times. The V call is TRBV9, the J call TRBJ2-3; D unclear. This CDR3 contains 14 residues. V was pared by 1 base and J by 2 bases, with 8 bases between. Germline values: CDR1 SGDLS, CDR2 YYNGEE. This chain's CDR3 is CASSVHDNTDTQYF. The CDR3 bases are TGTGCCAGCAGCGTACATGACAACACAGATACGCAGTATTTT.

This clonotype has ten or more counts. The V and J genes are TRBV10-3 and TRBJ2-2; TRBD1 might be the D (5 bases). This CDR3 is built from 13 residues. Germline V gene sequence: CDR1 ENHRY, CDR2 SYGVKD. The V gene lost 3 bases and the J gene lost 5 bases, with 7 bases spanning the gap. The CDR3 here is CAISDRETGELFF. CDR3 DNA sequence: TGTGCCATCAGTGACAGGGAAACCGGGGAGCTGTTTTTT.

This clonotype was recorded many times. This chain connects TRBV18 to TRBJ1-1; D call uncertain. The CDR3 contains 13 residues. V dropped 3 bases and J dropped 9 bases, with 14 bases sitting between them. Looked up from germline, CDR1 is KGHSH and CDR2 is LQKENI. CDR3 nucleotides: TGTGCCAGCTCACCTTCAGCGGGCGCGCAAGCTTTCTTT. This gives the protein CASSPSAGAQAFF.

There are many counts of this clonotype. The chain employs TRBV11-2 and TRBJ2-1; 7 nucleotides line up with TRBD2. The V and J ends lost 0 bases and 6 bases, in that order; junction bases with no gene match: 11. The CDR3 extends over 17 amino acids. The germline V gene has CDR1 SGHAT and CDR2 FQNNGV. The CDR3 protein is CASSLERGLADLNEQFF. Written as DNA, the CDR3 is TGTGCCAGCAGCTTAGAAAGAGGCCTAGCGGACCTCAATGAGCAGTTCTTC.

This clonotype was detected many times. This sequence joins TRBV21-1 and TRBJ2-7; TRBD2 is the table's D call and was not checked against the DNA. TRBV21-1 is classified as a pseudogene. This CDR3 spans 10 amino acids. The CDR3 bases are TGTGCCAGCGGCTACGAGGGGCAGTACGTC. The encoded protein is CASGYEGQYV.

The sample holds many counts of this clonotype. The rearrangement joins TRBV5-5 to TRBJ2-1; maybe TRBD2 (6 bases). Germline loops: CDR1 SGHKS, CDR2 YYEKEE (reference sequence). The V end lost 4 bases, the J end lost 9 bases, and 17 bases lay between the germline ends. The CDR3 consists of 14 residues. CDR3 residues: CASSLSGPPFEQFF. CDR3 DNA sequence: TGTGCCAGCAGCCTGAGCGGGCCTCCCTTTGAGCAGTTCTTC.

This clonotype was seen many times. This chain links TRBV12-3 or TRBV12-4 with TRBJ2-1; 8 bases align to TRBD2. The CDR3 runs to 12 residues. Unmatched junction bases numbered 8, after V lost 6 bases and J lost 13 bases. CDR3 sequence: CASSPTSGNQFF. CDR3 in DNA: TGTGCCAGCAGCCCTACTAGCGGAAATCAGTTCTTC.

The chain employs TRBV6-5 and TRBJ1-6, with 8 bases matching TRBD1. The CDR3 is 15 amino acids. The germline V gene has CDR1 MNHEY and CDR2 SVGAGI. The J segment lost 7 bases and the V segment lost 6 bases, leaving 8 bases of the junction unmatched. CDR3 DNA sequence: TGTGCCAGCAGAGGACAGGGAGAGGGGAATTCACCCCTCCACTTT. Amino acids: CASRGQGEGNSPLHF.

This clonotype was picked up many times. The V and J genes are TRBV7-2 and TRBJ2-7, with D possibly TRBD1 on 6 matching bases. With 5 bases removed from V and 8 bases from J, the gap between germline ends came to 25 bases. The CDR3 totals 16 residues. Germline V lookup: CDR1 SGHTA, CDR2 FQGNSA. The CDR3 region has the DNA TGTGCCAGCAGCCAAAGCCAAACGGACAGTCAGTCAAAGCAGTACTTC. Its protein is CASSQSQTDSQSKQYF.

This clonotype was observed at least ten times. The V and J genes are TRBV5-1 and TRBJ2-1; TRBD1 matches 7 bases. Germline-derived CDR1 and CDR2 are SGHRS and YFSETQ. The CDR3 consists of 15 residues. With 5 bases clipped from V and 6 bases from J, the junction kept 11 bases outside the gene matches. The CDR3 sequence is CASSKEGGPVNEQFF. CDR3 coding DNA: TGCGCCAGCAGTAAGGAAGGGGGCCCGGTCAATGAGCAGTTCTTC.

This clonotype has a count of ten or more. The chain uses TRBV7-2 and TRBJ2-3; D is unresolved. The length of the CDR3 is 13 residues. The germline CDR1 and CDR2 sequences are SGHTA and FQGNSA. The V and J ends lost 5 bases and 2 bases respectively, with 8 bases between them. CDR3 region: CASSPYTTDTQYF. As DNA, the CDR3 is TGTGCCAGCAGCCCCTACACCACAGATACGCAGTATTTT.

This clonotype has a count of ten or more. V and J are TRBV28 and TRBJ2-3, with TRBD1 identical over 10 bases. J lost 4 bases, V lost 6 bases, and 10 bases had no gene match. Germline loops: CDR1 MDHEN, CDR2 SYDVKM. The CDR3 is made up of 16 amino acids. The DNA for the CDR3 is TGTGCCAGCAGGGATAGACAGGGGGCGAGGTCAGATACGCAGTATTTT. Its protein is CASRDRQGARSDTQYF.

In this sample, this clonotype turned up many times. The chain combines TRBV7-2 with TRBJ2-5, with TRBD2 matching 7 bases. The ends lost 5 bases at V and 4 bases at J; junction bases unmatched: 1. The germline gives CDR1 SGHTA, CDR2 FQGNSA. The CDR3 contains 12 residues. CDR3 DNA sequence: TGTGCCAGCAGCGGGGGGGGAGAGACCCAGTACTTC. Protein product: CASSGGGETQYF.

This clonotype was seen ten or more times. At one of its ends the junction is not consistent with the germline gene, which may arise from a read error. This chain connects TRBV7-7 to TRBJ2-1; D possibly corresponds to TRBD2 (6 bases). The CDR3 sequence is 13 residues long. Germline V gene data show CDR1 as SSHAT and CDR2 as FNYEAQ (reference sequence). CDR3 DNA sequence: TGTGCTAGCAGCCCGAATCGAGGGGACTTGCCGTTCTTC. Translating gives CASSPNRGDLPFF.